This TCR beta chain was recorded in a study of T-cell memory formation after mild COVID-19. This clonotype was picked up a small number of times. The antigen is not known. Barcoded TCR alpha and TCR beta cDNA libraries with UMIs came from 5'RACE using constant-segment primers. TCRdb reprocessed the 5' RACE reads via MiXCR and lists one record per CDR3 protein. The data show about 260,000 distinct CDR3 sequences, about 16% seen once. Findings and caveats of the study: Largely, contracting CD4+ clones fell within CM and EM, and contracting CD8+ clones within EMRA. A second wave expanding day 15 to 37 was CD4+-biased; contracting clones were balanced.

This CDR3 is built from 12 residues. V lost 6 bases, J lost 1 base, and 4 bases lay in between. The V gene's germline CDR1 is MNHEY and CDR2 SVGEGT. The source is a young man who had mild COVID-19 (a few samples of this study predate the infection). Cell type and time point are not known. Sequences were obtained from PBMCs or a T cell subset sorted from them (not recorded which). This chain connects TRBV6-2 or TRBV6-3 to TRBJ1-5; D gene unclear. This CDR3 reads CASSESNQPQHF. The CDR3 DNA follows: TGTGCCAGCAGCGAAAGCAATCAGCCCCAGCATTTT.